Reported below is one T cell receptor beta chain. Its antigen is not identified. This sample is part of a study of cytomegalovirus exposure and HLA in healthy donors. Study-wide points: The study designated 150 to 200 TCR beta chains cytomegalovirus-associated. CMV serostatus alone was available as immune exposure information.

The germline V gene encodes CDR1 SGHVS and CDR2 FQNEAQ. This CDR3 spans 15 amino acids. V lost 1 base and J 0 bases, leaving 8 bases between the germline ends. PCR used 60 Vbeta primers and 13 Jbeta primers. Profiling relied on immunoSEQ multiplex PCR, and the TCRdb table lists in-frame clones only, not all of them. The sample lists approximately 70,000 clones, 65% to 85% occurring once. This clonotype was sampled from a woman younger than 45 in good health and CMV-seronegative. The V call is TRBV7-8, the J call TRBJ2-3; D is unresolved. Sequencing input: PBMCs. The CDR3 protein is CASSLDGRSTDTQYF. DNA of the CDR3: TGTGCCAGCAGCTTAGACGGCAGGAGCACAGATACGCAGTATTTT.